This T cell receptor beta chain is drawn from a study of T cells in Graves' hyperthyroidism and ophthalmopathy. Broader study findings: Ophthalmopathy was separated from stable hyperthyroidism by a 13 V-J model.

The V and J ends lost 9 bases and 6 bases respectively, with 18 bases between them. This CDR3 is built from 14 residues. Germline V gene lookup returns CDR1 SNHLY and CDR2 FYNNEI. Amplification of TCR beta CDR3 regions used RNA as the template. During a first-round RT-PCR of the TCR CDR3, the HTBI primer set was used. TCRdb reprocessed the multiplex PCR reads via MiXCR and lists one record per CDR3 protein. The sample contains 600,000 or so distinct CDR3 sequences, around 42% of which appear only once. Of note for this clonotype: What it binds is unknown.

The study left out patients who had uncontrolled infection, other autoimmune disease, pregnancy or lactation. Sequences were obtained from peripheral blood or thyroid tissue (not recorded which). This chain connects TRBV2 to TRBJ1-5; weak D call: TRBD1 (5 bases). The sequence came from a woman between 18 and 29 years old with Graves' hyperthyroidism. For the CDR3, the DNA is TGTGCCAGTTACTCGCCAGGGACGGGTCAGCCCCAGCATTTT. This gives the protein CASYSPGTGQPQHF.